This entry describes one T cell receptor (beta chain). This receptor's antigen is unknown. No qualities accompany the bases; no much larger clone lies one base away. The germline V gene yields SQVTM for CDR1 and ANQGSEA for CDR2. The CDR3 sequence holds 14 residues, the cysteine and phenylalanine included. Only CDR3 DNA remains: 42 bases, in frame from the first base. V and J lose 4 bases and 5 bases, and a span of 18 bases separates them. The sample comes from a study of T cell changes during pregnancy in multiple sclerosis (dated by TCRdb to between 2018 and 2021). For the wider study: In women with multiple sclerosis, the researchers looked at how the T cell repertoire shifted as pregnancy progressed.

Receptor amplification or capture employed the immunoSEQ multiplex PCR assay. Imported from immuneACCESS, the table was reduced by TCRdb to in-frame sequences with V and J called. These copies leave out some clones; in studies compared against another copy, an unresolved V gene accounts for under half, and the cause of the remainder is not known. Here the sample has about 76,000 clones; roughly 92% occur a single time. Together, the top ten hold 1.5% to 2% of the sample. The receptor's source is a female donor in good health, enrolled as a control in a pregnancy study. The rearranged segments are TRBV29-1 and TRBJ2-7; matching of 6 bases hints at TRBD1 as the D gene. The sample consisted of peripheral blood, taken in the first trimester of pregnancy. The CDR3 region reads CSVVRDIHPDEQYF. The DNA sequence is given as TGCAGCGTTGTTAGGGACATACACCCCGACGAGCAGTACTTC.